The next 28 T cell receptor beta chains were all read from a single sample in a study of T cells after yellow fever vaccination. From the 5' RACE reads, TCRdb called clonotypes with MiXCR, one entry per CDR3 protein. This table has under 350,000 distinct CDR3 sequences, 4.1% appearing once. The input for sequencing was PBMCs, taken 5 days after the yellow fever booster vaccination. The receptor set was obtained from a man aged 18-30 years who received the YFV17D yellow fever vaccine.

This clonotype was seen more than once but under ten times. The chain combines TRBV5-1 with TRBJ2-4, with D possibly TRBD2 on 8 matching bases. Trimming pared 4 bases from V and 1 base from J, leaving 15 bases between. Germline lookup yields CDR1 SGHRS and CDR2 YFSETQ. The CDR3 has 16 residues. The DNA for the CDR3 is TGCGCCAGCAGCCCGGGGGGGGACAGTGCCAAAAACATTCAGTACTTC. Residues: CASSPGGDSAKNIQYF. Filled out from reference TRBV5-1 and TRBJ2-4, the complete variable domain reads KAGVTQTPRYLIKTRGQQVTLSCSPISGHRSVSWYQQTPGQGLQFLFEYFSETQRNKGNFPGRFSGRQFSNSRSEMNVSTLELGDSALYLCASSPGGDSAKNIQYFGAGTRLSVL.

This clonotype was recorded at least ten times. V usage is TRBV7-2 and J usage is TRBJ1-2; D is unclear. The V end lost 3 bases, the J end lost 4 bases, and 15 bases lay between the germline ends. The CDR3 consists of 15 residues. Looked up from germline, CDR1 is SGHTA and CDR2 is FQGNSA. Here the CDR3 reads CASSLQVTSLYGYTF. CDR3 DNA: TGTGCCAGCAGCTTGCAGGTGACTTCTCTCTATGGCTACACCTTC.

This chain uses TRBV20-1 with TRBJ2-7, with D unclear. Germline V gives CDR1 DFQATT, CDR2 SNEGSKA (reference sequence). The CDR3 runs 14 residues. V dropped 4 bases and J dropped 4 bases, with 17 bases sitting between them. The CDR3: CSATKSPRSYEQYV. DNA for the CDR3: TGCAGTGCTACCAAATCCCCGCGGTCATACGAGCAGTACGTC.

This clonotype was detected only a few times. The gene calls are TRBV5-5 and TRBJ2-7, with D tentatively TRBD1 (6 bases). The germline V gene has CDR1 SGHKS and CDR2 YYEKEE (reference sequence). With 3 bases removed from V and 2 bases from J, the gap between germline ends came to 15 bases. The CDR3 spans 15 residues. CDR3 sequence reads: CASSSTGSQPYEQYF. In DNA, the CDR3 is TGTGCCAGCAGCTCCACAGGGAGCCAACCCTACGAGCAGTACTTC.

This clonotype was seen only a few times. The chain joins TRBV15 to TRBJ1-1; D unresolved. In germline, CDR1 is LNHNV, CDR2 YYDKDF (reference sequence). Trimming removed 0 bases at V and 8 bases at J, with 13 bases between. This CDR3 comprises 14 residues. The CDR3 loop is CATSRDNLPGEAFF. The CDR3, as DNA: TGTGCCACCAGCAGAGATAATTTGCCGGGGGAAGCTTTCTTT.

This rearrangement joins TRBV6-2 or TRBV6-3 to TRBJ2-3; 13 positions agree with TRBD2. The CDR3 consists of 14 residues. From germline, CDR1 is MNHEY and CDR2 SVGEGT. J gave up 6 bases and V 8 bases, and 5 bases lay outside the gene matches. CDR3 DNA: TGTGCCAGCGGGACTAGCGGGGCGCGGGATACGCAGTATTTT. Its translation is CASGTSGARDTQYF.

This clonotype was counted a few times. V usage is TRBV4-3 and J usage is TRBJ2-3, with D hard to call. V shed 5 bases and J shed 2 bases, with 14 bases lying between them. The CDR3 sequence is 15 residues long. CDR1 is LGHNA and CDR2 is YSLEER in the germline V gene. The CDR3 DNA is TGCGCCAGCAGCGAAGGGTTAAGATCCACAGATACGCAGTATTTT. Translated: CASSEGLRSTDTQYF.

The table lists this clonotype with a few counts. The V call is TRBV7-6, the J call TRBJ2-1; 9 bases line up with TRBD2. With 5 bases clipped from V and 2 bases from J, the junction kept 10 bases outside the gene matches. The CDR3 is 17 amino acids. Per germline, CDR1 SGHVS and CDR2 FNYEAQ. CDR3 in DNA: TGTGCCAGCAGCCCACTGGTAGCGGGGGCCACCTACAATGAGCAGTTCTTC. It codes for CASSPLVAGATYNEQFF.

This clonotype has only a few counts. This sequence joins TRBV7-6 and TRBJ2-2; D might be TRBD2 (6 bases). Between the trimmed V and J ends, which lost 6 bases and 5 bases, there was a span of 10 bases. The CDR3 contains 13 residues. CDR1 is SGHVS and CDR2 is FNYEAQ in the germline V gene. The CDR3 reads CASRPGGTGELFF. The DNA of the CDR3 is TGTGCCAGCAGACCTGGGGGGACCGGGGAGCTGTTTTTT.

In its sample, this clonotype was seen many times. CDR3 loop: CASNDFGNQPQHF. In DNA form, the CDR3 reads TGTGCCAGCAATGATTTTGGCAATCAGCCCCAGCATTTT. This chain links TRBV2 with TRBJ1-5; no clear D gene. V was cut by 7 bases and J by 2 bases, with 9 bases left in between. Germline values: CDR1 SNHLY, CDR2 FYNNEI. The CDR3 is 13 residues long. Looking up the rest from reference TRBV2 and TRBJ1-5 gives the full variable domain: EPEVTQTPSHQVTQMGQEVILRCVPISNHLYFYWYRQILGQKVEFLVSFYNNEISEKSEIFDDQFSVERPDGSNFTLKIRSTKLEDSAMYFCASNDFGNQPQHFGDGTRLSIL.

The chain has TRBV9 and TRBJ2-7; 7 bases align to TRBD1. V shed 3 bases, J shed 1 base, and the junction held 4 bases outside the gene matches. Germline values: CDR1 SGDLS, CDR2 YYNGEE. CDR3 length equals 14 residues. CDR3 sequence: CASSEQGNSYEQYF. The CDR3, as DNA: TGTGCCAGCAGCGAACAGGGGAATTCCTACGAGCAGTACTTC.

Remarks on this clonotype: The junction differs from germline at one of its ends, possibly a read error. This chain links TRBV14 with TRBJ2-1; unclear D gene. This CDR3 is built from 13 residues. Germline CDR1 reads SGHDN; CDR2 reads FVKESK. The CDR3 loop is CASSQGTYNVQFF. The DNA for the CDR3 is TGTGCCAGCAGCCAAGGGACCTACAATGTGCAGTTCTTC.

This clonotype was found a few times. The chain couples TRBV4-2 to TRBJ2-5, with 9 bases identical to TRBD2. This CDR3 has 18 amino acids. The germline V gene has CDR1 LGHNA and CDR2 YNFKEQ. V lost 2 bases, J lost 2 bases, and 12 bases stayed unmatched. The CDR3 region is CASSQITRGGAGQETQYF. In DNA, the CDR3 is TGTGCCAGCAGCCAAATTACCCGCGGGGGGGCCGGGCAAGAGACCCAGTACTTC.

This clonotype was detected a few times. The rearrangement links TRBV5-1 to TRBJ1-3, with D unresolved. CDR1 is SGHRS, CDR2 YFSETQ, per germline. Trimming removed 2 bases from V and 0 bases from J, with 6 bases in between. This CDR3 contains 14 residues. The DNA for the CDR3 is TGCGCCAGCAGCTTCGGCACCTCTGGAAACACCATATATTTT. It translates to CASSFGTSGNTIYF.

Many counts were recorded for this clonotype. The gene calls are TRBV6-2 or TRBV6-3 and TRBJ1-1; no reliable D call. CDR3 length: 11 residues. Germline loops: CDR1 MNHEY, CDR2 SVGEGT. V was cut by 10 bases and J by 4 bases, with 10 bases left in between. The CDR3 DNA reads TGTGCCACCCTGAGTGTCACTGAAGCTTTCTTT. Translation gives CATLSVTEAFF.

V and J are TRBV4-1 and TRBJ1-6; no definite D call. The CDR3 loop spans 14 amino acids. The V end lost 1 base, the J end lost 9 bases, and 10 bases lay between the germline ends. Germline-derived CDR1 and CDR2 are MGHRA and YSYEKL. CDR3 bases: TGCGCCAGCAGCCAAGGTCTCTGGAGTTCACCCCTCCACTTT. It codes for CASSQGLWSSPLHF.

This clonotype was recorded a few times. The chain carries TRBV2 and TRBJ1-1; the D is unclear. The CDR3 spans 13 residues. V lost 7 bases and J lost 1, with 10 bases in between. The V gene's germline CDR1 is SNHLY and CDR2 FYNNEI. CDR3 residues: CASTLSENTEAFF. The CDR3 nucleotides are TGTGCCAGCACCCTGAGTGAGAACACTGAAGCTTTCTTT.

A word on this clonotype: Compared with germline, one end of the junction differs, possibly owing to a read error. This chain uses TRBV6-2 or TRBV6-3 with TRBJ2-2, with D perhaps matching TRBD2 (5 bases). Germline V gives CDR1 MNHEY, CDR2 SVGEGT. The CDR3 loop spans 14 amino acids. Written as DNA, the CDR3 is TGTGCCAGCAGTTACTCACTACACACCGGGGTGCTGTTTTTT. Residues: CASSYSLHTGVLFF.

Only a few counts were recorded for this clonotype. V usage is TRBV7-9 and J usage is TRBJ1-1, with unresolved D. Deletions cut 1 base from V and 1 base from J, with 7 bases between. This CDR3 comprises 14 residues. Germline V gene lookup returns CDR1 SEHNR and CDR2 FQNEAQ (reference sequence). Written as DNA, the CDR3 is TGTGCCAGCAGCTTAGTGCGGTCGAACACTGAAGCTTTCTTT. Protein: CASSLVRSNTEAFF.

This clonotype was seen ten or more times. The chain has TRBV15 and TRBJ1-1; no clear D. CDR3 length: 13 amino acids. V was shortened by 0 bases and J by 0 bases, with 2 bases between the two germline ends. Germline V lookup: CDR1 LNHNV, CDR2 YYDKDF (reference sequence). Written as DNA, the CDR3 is TGTGCCACCAGCAGAGATATGAACACTGAAGCTTTCTTT. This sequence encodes CATSRDMNTEAFF.

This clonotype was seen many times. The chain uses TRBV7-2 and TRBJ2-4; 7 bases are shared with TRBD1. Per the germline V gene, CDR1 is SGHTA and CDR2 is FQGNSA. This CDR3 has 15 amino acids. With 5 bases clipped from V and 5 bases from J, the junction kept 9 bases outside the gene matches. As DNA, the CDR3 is TGTGCCAGCAGCCGAGGGGGCGGGCCTGAAAACATTCAGTACTTC. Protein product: CASSRGGGPENIQYF. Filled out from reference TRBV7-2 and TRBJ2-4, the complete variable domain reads GAGVSQSPSNKVTEKGKDVELRCDPISGHTALYWYRQSLGQGLEFLIYFQGNSAPDKSGLPSDRFSAERTGGSVSTLTIQRTQQEDSAVYLCASSRGGGPENIQYFGAGTRLSVL.

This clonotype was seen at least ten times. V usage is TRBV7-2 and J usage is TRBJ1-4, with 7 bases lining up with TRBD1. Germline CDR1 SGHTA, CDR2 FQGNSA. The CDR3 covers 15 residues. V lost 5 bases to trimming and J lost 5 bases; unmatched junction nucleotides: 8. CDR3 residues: CASSPNRGFNEKLFF. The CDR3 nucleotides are TGTGCCAGCAGCCCAAACAGGGGATTCAATGAAAAACTGTTTTTT.

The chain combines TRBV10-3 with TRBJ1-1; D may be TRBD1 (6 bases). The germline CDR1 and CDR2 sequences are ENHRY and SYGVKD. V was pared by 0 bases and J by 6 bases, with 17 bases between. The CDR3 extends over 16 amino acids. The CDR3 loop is CAISESISRGYPEAFF. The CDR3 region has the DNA TGTGCCATCAGTGAGTCGATTTCCAGGGGATATCCTGAAGCTTTCTTT.

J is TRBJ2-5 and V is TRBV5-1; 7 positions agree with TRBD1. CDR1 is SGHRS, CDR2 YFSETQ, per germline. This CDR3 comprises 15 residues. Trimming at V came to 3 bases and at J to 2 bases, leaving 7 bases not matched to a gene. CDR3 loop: CASSSSPGQQETQYF. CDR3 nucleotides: TGCGCCAGCAGCTCGTCGCCGGGACAGCAAGAGACCCAGTACTTC.

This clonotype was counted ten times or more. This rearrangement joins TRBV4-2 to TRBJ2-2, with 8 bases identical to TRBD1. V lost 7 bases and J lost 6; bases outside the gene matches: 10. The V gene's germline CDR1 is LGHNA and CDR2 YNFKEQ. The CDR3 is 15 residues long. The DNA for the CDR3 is TGTGCCAGCACCCAGGGGGCGGGGAGTTCCGGGGAGCTGTTTTTT. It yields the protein CASTQGAGSSGELFF.

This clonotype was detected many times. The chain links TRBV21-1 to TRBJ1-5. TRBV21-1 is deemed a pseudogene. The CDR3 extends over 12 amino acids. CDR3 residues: CASSKTDQPQHF. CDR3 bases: TGTGCCAGCAGCAAAACAGATCAGCCCCAGCATTTT.

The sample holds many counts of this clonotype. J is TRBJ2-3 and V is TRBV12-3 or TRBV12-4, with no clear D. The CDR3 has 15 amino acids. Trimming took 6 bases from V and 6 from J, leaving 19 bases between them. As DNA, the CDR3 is TGTGCCAGCAGCGGACCTAGAGTTGGATCCGATACGCAGTATTTT. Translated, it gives CASSGPRVGSDTQYF.

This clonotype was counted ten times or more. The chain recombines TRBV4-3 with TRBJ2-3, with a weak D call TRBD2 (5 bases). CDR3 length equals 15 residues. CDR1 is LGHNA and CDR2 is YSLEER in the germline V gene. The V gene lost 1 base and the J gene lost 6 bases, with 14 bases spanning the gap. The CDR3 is CASSQGSPPGDTQYF. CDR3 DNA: TGCGCCAGCAGCCAAGGGTCCCCGCCGGGGGATACGCAGTATTTT.